This T cell receptor (beta chain) came from a study of blood T cell repertoires in COVID-19. Generated by immunoSEQ multiplex PCR, the TCRdb table keeps only in-frame clones and is missing some. In the table there are under 300,000 clones, approximately 90% of which are singletons. Germline V lookup: CDR1 ENHRY, CDR2 SYGVKD. This CDR3 has 14 amino acids. V was clipped by 11 bases and J by 4 bases; unmatched bases: 7. The clonotype was recovered from a human donor in a cohort exposed to, infected with or recovered from COVID-19 (not recorded which). The donor label of this sample is uncertain. The chain employs TRBV10-3 and TRBJ2-2, with 10 positions matching TRBD1. Input material: PBMCs or T cells enriched from blood (not recorded which). CDR3 sequence: CAAGTGEGTGELFF. CDR3 in DNA: TGTGCCGCTGGGACAGGGGAGGGCACCGGGGAGCTGTTTTTT.